The next 5 T cell receptor beta chains were all read from a single sample in a study of shared clonotypes between healthy human individuals. Profiling relied on immunoSEQ multiplex PCR, and the TCRdb table lists in-frame clones only, not all of them. The data show 2 million to 2.5 million clones, with 95% seen just once and around 0.13% held by the top ten. The sequenced sample was naive CD4+ T cells sorted from blood. The sample's subset: CD45RA+ positively selected. The receptors were sampled from a man between 18 and 35 years old in good health.

The V call is TRBV2, the J call TRBJ1-5, with 8 bases that match TRBD1. The CDR3 is 14 amino acids. The germline CDR1 and CDR2 sequences are SNHLY and FYNNEI. The ends lost 5 bases at V and 7 bases at J; junction bases unmatched: 7. The CDR3 sequence is CASSFAGGEQPQHF. CDR3 DNA: TGTGCCAGCAGTTTTGCAGGGGGCGAACAGCCCCAGCATTTT.

The chain joins TRBV11-2 to TRBJ2-3; TRBD1 aligns across 8 bases. Unmatched junction bases numbered 9, after V lost 4 bases and J lost 6 bases. Germline CDR1 reads SGHAT; CDR2 reads FQNNGV. The CDR3 runs 15 residues. CDR3 DNA sequence: TGTGCCAGCAGCTACTACCCGGGACAGGAGGATACGCAGTATTTT. This translates into CASSYYPGQEDTQYF.

V gene TRBV2 combines with J gene TRBJ1-4; D is unclear. This CDR3 comprises 15 residues. With 0 bases removed from V and 0 bases from J, the gap between germline ends came to 5 bases. Germline CDR1 SNHLY, CDR2 FYNNEI. The CDR3 nucleotides read TGTGCCAGCAGTGAAGCGAGCGCAACTAATGAAAAACTGTTTTTT. Amino acids: CASSEASATNEKLFF.

V is TRBV12-5 and J is TRBJ1-5, with 7 positions matching TRBD1. V was pared by 8 bases and J by 7 bases, with 14 bases of the junction left unmatched. The CDR3 covers 15 residues. From germline, CDR1 is LGHNT and CDR2 FRNRAP. CDR3 sequence reads: CASPPSQGVGQPQHF. The CDR3 bases are TGTGCTAGTCCCCCCTCGCAGGGGGTCGGACAGCCCCAGCATTTT.

V usage is TRBV6-5 and J usage is TRBJ1-1; D is unclear. Germline CDR1 reads MNHEY; CDR2 reads SVGAGI. V lost 5 bases and J lost 0, with 13 bases in between. This CDR3 contains 15 residues. The CDR3, as DNA: TGTGCCAGCAGTACAACGGGAGTTATGAACACTGAAGCTTTCTTT. It is translated as CASSTTGVMNTEAFF.